The present T cell receptor (beta chain) was sequenced within a study of cytomegalovirus exposure and HLA in healthy donors. Among the roughly 120 subjects of the validation cohort, separate from the roughly 700-subject first cohort, were the donors. Libraries were prepared by immunoSEQ multiplex PCR; TCRdb keeps only in-frame clonotypes and omits some of them. The table lists 150,000 or so clones, approximately 87% of them singletons. Overall study findings and caveats: The CMV antigen specificity of a few CMV-associated chains was confirmed through in vitro analysis. There were 150 to 200 TCR beta chains listed as cytomegalovirus-associated.

A note on this clone: Its antigen is unknown.

Input material: PBMCs. The clonotype comes from a woman aged 25 to 39 in good health and CMV-seronegative.

CDR3 loop: CASSISDGGNTQYF. The CDR3 DNA is TGTGCCAGCAGTATATCCGACGGAGGGAATACGCAGTATTTT. The genes are TRBV2 and TRBJ2-3; possible D gene TRBD2, 6 bases. Per the germline V gene, CDR1 is SNHLY and CDR2 is FYNNEI. Trimming shortened V by 5 bases and J by 7 bases, and 16 bases separated the two germline ends. The CDR3 is 14 amino acids. Full variable domain (remainder filled in from reference TRBV2 and TRBJ2-3): EPEVTQTPSHQVTQMGQEVILRCVPISNHLYFYWYRQILGQKVEFLVSFYNNEISEKSEIFDDQFSVERPDGSNFTLKIRSTKLEDSAMYFCASSISDGGNTQYFGPGTRLTVL.